The 23 T cell receptor beta chains given below trace back to one sample, sequenced in a study of cytomegalovirus exposure and HLA in healthy donors. The PCR employed 60 Vbeta primers together with 13 Jbeta primers. Produced via immunoSEQ multiplex PCR; TCRdb's table is partial and in-frame only. This repertoire shows some 140,000 clones, over 70% found once; its top ten account for 13%. The sequenced sample consisted of PBMCs. Receptor source: a man aged 25-45 years in good health and CMV-seropositive.

The rearrangement links TRBV28 to TRBJ2-7; D may be TRBD2 (5 bases). Germline CDR1 and CDR2: MDHEN and SYDVKM. Trimming left V 5 bases short and J 3 bases short, with 8 bases between. The CDR3 is 12 residues long. CDR3 nucleotides: TGTGCCAGCAGTCGAACTAGCTACGAGCAGTACTTC. As protein: CASSRTSYEQYF.

The chain links TRBV9 to TRBJ1-5; D might be TRBD1 (6 bases). CDR3 size: 16 residues. Per germline, CDR1 SGDLS and CDR2 YYNGEE. Between the trimmed V and J ends, which lost 1 base and 7 bases, there was a span of 18 bases. The CDR3: CASSVLTRGAPQPQHF. CDR3 coding DNA: TGTGCCAGCAGCGTACTTACCAGGGGAGCTCCCCAGCCCCAGCATTTT.

V usage is TRBV19 and J usage is TRBJ2-7; no clear D gene. The V end was cut by 5 bases, the J end by 7 bases, with 12 bases between. Germline V gene lookup returns CDR1 LNHDA and CDR2 SQIVND (reference sequence). CDR3 length: 12 residues. The CDR3 spells CASSSVPSEQYF. The CDR3 nucleotides are TGTGCCAGTAGTTCCGTTCCGTCGGAGCAGTACTTC.

This clone showed up just once. The chain couples TRBV5-6 to TRBJ1-5; D possibly corresponds to TRBD1 (5 bases). CDR1 is SGHDT, CDR2 YYEEEE, per germline. CDR3 size: 14 residues. The V and J ends lost 5 bases and 7 bases respectively, with 16 bases between them. CDR3 bases: TGTGCCAGCAGTTCGACTGGGGGGGACCAGCCCCAGCATTTT. Translated, it gives CASSSTGGDQPQHF.

This clone was seen only a few times. V is TRBV28 and J is TRBJ2-7, with D perhaps matching TRBD2 (5 bases). V was cut by 4 bases and J by 9 bases, with 13 bases left in between. Germline-derived CDR1 and CDR2 are MDHEN and SYDVKM. This CDR3 has 12 residues. The CDR3 DNA follows: TGTGCCAGCAGTTACCGGGGTATGCTGCAGTACTTC. This translates into CASSYRGMLQYF. Based on the CDR3 plus reference TRBV28 and TRBJ2-7, the full variable domain is DVKVTQSSRYLVKRTGEKVFLECVQDMDHENMFWYRQDPGLGLRLIYFSYDVKMKEKGDIPEGYSVSREKKERFSLILESASTNQTSMYLCASSYRGMLQYFGPGTRLTVT.

V gene TRBV7-2 combines with J gene TRBJ1-1; 7 bases are a match to TRBD1. V dropped 5 bases and J dropped 1; count of bases not matched to a gene: 4. CDR3 length equals 14 residues. Germline CDR1 SGHTA, CDR2 FQGNSA. CDR3 sequence (DNA): TGTGCCAGCAGCCCAGGGGGTTCGAACACTGAAGCTTTCTTT. Protein product: CASSPGGSNTEAFF. The full variable domain, completed using reference TRBV7-2 and TRBJ1-1, is GAGVSQSPSNKVTEKGKDVELRCDPISGHTALYWYRQSLGQGLEFLIYFQGNSAPDKSGLPSDRFSAERTGGSVSTLTIQRTQQEDSAVYLCASSPGGSNTEAFFGQGTRLTVV.

The rearrangement links TRBV5-6 to TRBJ2-3, with D perhaps matching TRBD1 (6 bases). The germline V gene has CDR1 SGHDT and CDR2 YYEEEE. Deletions cut 6 bases from V and 0 bases from J, with 20 bases between. The CDR3 totals 17 residues. CDR3: CASNRLNRAGSTDTQYF. CDR3 nucleotides: TGTGCCAGCAACCGACTAAACAGGGCAGGGAGCACAGATACGCAGTATTTT.

The chain joins TRBV28 to TRBJ1-1; 7 bases agree with TRBD1. Trimming at V came to 6 bases and at J to 5 bases, leaving 9 bases not matched to a gene. CDR3 size: 14 residues. The germline gives CDR1 MDHEN, CDR2 SYDVKM. CDR3 in amino acids: CASSSTDRATEAFF. In DNA form, the CDR3 reads TGTGCCAGCAGCTCCACCGACAGGGCGACTGAAGCTTTCTTT.

The chain carries TRBV15 and TRBJ2-7, with no clear D. Germline V lookup: CDR1 LNHNV, CDR2 YYDKDF (reference sequence). CDR3 length: 14 residues. The V and J ends lost 0 bases and 2 bases respectively, with 8 bases between them. Here the CDR3 DNA reads TGTGCCACCAGCAGAGATCGACTTGCCTACGAGCAGTACTTC. Translated: CATSRDRLAYEQYF. Supplemented by reference TRBV15 and TRBJ2-7, the full variable domain reads DAMVIQNPRYQVTQFGKPVTLSCSQTLNHNVMYWYQQKSSQAPKLLFHYYDKDFNNEADTPDNFQSRRPNTSFCFLDIRSPGLGDTAMYLCATSRDRLAYEQYFGPGTRLTVT.

The V and J genes are TRBV7-8 and TRBJ2-1; 7 positions agree with TRBD2. With V trimmed by 4 bases and J by 1 base, 10 bases remained unmatched. Germline loops: CDR1 SGHVS, CDR2 FQNEAQ. This CDR3 is built from 17 residues. The CDR3: CASSSPKGGPSYNEQFF. CDR3 coding DNA: TGTGCCAGCAGCTCACCGAAGGGAGGGCCTTCCTACAATGAGCAGTTCTTC.

The chain uses TRBV27 and TRBJ2-3, with 7 positions matching TRBD2. The germline CDR1 and CDR2 sequences are MNHEY and SMNVEV (reference sequence). The CDR3 loop spans 15 amino acids. V was clipped by 4 bases and J by 3 bases; unmatched bases: 7. CDR3 sequence (DNA): TGTGCCAGCAGTTATGCGGGAGCAGTTACAGATACGCAGTATTTT. It codes for CASSYAGAVTDTQYF.

This chain connects TRBV10-3 to TRBJ2-4; TRBD2 might be the D (6 bases). This CDR3 is 17 amino acids long. V shed 3 bases and J shed 0 bases, with 15 bases lying between them. Germline V gene lookup returns CDR1 ENHRY and CDR2 SYGVKD. CDR3 loop: CAISERSGDIAKNIQYF. CDR3 coding DNA: TGTGCCATCAGTGAACGATCGGGGGATATAGCCAAAAACATTCAGTACTTC.

V gene TRBV11-2 combines with J gene TRBJ2-1; TRBD2 agrees at 9 bases. There are 16 residues in the CDR3. Trimming cost V 4 bases and J 9 bases; bases outside gene matches: 13. Germline V gives CDR1 SGHAT, CDR2 FQNNGV. In DNA form, the CDR3 reads TGTGCCAGCAGCTCGTGGGTTGGGCGGGAGGGCGGTGAGCAGTTCTTC. The encoded protein is CASSSWVGREGGEQFF.

The rearrangement uses TRBV19 and TRBJ2-1, with 10 bases identical to TRBD1. The CDR3 sequence is 19 residues long. Trimming removed 5 bases from V and 4 bases from J; junction bases left unmatched: 17. Germline V gives CDR1 LNHDA, CDR2 SQIVND (reference sequence). The CDR3: CASSPGGRVAGQGYNEQFF. The CDR3 DNA follows: TGTGCCAGTAGTCCGGGGGGTAGGGTAGCGGGACAGGGGTACAATGAGCAGTTCTTC.

The chain carries TRBV10-2 and TRBJ1-2; TRBD1 is a possible D gene (5 bases). The CDR3 is 15 residues long. The germline gives CDR1 WSHSY, CDR2 SAAADI. The V end was cut by 3 bases, the J end by 7 bases, with 18 bases between. The CDR3 sequence: CASSDGGGPTRGYTF. Here the CDR3 DNA reads TGCGCCAGCAGTGACGGGGGGGGACCGACCCGTGGCTACACCTTC.

The chain joins TRBV4-1 to TRBJ1-4; D might be TRBD1 (6 bases). Germline assignment: CDR1 MGHRA and CDR2 YSYEKL. Trimming pared 4 bases from V and 4 bases from J, leaving 16 bases between. CDR3 length: 16 amino acids. The CDR3 bases are TGCGCCAGCAGCCGCCCACCGGCACAGGGTAATGAAAAACTGTTTTTT. It translates to CASSRPPAQGNEKLFF.

This chain joins TRBV10-3 and TRBJ2-7; D is undetermined. This CDR3 has 13 residues. Deletions cut 6 bases from V and 0 bases from J, with 9 bases between. CDR1 is ENHRY and CDR2 is SYGVKD in the germline V gene. The CDR3 spells CAIRTQASYEQYF. Here the CDR3 DNA reads TGTGCCATCAGGACACAAGCCTCCTACGAGCAGTACTTC.

J is TRBJ1-1 and V is TRBV15, with 9 bases matching TRBD1. Trimming removed 0 bases from V and 5 bases from J; junction bases left unmatched: 7. The CDR3 length is 16 residues. CDR1 LNHNV and CDR2 YYDKDF come from the germline V gene (reference sequence). The CDR3 DNA reads TGTGCCACCAGCAGAGAGAGGGGACAGGGTCGAACTGAAGCTTTCTTT. Protein: CATSRERGQGRTEAFF.

This chain links TRBV10-3 with TRBJ2-1; 7 bases align to TRBD2. The junction had 12 bases not matched to a gene; V was cut back by 0 bases and J by 10 bases. The CDR3 loop spans 16 amino acids. Germline lookup yields CDR1 ENHRY and CDR2 SYGVKD. CDR3 bases: TGTGCCATCAGTGAGTCGGCGGGAGTGCCTCCTCGGGAGCAGTTCTTC. Protein product: CAISESAGVPPREQFF.

The V and J genes are TRBV7-2 and TRBJ2-1; 8 bases line up with TRBD2. This CDR3 has 14 residues. Per germline, CDR1 SGHTA and CDR2 FQGNSA. The ends lost 5 bases at V and 4 bases at J; junction bases unmatched: 4. This CDR3 is CASSPGLVYNEQFF. CDR3 in DNA: TGTGCCAGCAGCCCGGGACTAGTGTACAATGAGCAGTTCTTC.

The chain is built from TRBV28 and TRBJ2-1; 14 nucleotides agree with TRBD2. CDR3 length equals 14 residues. The germline gives CDR1 MDHEN, CDR2 SYDVKM. Trimming at V came to 6 bases and at J to 15 bases, leaving 10 bases not matched to a gene. CDR3 sequence reads: CASRLTSGRAESFF. The CDR3, as DNA: TGTGCCAGCAGATTGACTAGCGGGAGGGCCGAGTCGTTCTTC.

The chain joins TRBV2 to TRBJ2-1, with 12 positions matching TRBD2. Germline CDR1 is SNHLY and CDR2 is FYNNEI. V lost 8 bases to trimming and J lost 8 bases; unmatched junction nucleotides: 13. This CDR3 is built from 16 residues. DNA of the CDR3: TGTGCCAGCGTATTGGAGGGACTAGCGGGCGAGTATGAGCAGTTCTTC. Translating gives CASVLEGLAGEYEQFF. The whole variable domain, filled in from reference TRBV2 and TRBJ2-1, reads EPEVTQTPSHQVTQMGQEVILRCVPISNHLYFYWYRQILGQKVEFLVSFYNNEISEKSEIFDDQFSVERPDGSNFTLKIRSTKLEDSAMYFCASVLEGLAGEYEQFFGPGTRLTVL.

The chain links TRBV29-1 to TRBJ1-1; weak D call: TRBD1 (6 bases). Germline V lookup: CDR1 SQVTM, CDR2 ANQGSEA. The V and J ends lost 3 bases and 4 bases respectively, with 15 bases between them. The CDR3 covers 14 residues. The CDR3 here is CSVEKDSVSTEAFF. In nucleotides, the CDR3 is TGCAGCGTTGAGAAGGACAGTGTGAGCACTGAAGCTTTCTTT.